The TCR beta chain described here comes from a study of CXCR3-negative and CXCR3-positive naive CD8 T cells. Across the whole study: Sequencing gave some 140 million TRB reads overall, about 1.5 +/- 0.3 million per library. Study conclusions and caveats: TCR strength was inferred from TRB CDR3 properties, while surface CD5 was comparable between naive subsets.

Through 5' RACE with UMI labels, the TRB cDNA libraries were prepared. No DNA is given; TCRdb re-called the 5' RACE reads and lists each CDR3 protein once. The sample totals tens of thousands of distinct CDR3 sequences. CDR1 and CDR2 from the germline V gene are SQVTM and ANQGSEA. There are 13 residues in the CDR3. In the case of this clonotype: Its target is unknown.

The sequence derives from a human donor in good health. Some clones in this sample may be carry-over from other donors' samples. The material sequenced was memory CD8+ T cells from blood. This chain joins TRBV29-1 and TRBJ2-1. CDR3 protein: CSVGRGEFSEQFF.